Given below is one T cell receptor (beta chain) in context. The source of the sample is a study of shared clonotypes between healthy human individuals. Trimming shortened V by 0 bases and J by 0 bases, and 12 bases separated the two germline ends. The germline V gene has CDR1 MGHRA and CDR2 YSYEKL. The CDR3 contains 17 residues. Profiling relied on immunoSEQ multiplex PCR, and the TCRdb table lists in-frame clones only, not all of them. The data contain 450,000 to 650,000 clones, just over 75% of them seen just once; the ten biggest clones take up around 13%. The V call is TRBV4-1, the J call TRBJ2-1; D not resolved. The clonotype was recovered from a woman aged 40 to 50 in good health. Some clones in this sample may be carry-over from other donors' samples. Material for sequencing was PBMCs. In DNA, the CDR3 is TGCGCCAGCAGCCAAGAAAGGGATCCGAGCTCCTACAATGAGCAGTTCTTC. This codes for CASSQERDPSSYNEQFF.